Following are 27 T cell receptor beta chains from one sample sequenced in a study of blood T cell repertoires in COVID-19. TCRdb's table, derived via immunoSEQ multiplex PCR, lists solely in-frame clones and lacks some. Here the sample spans about 100,000 clones, 79% being singletons. Sequencing was done on a sample of peripheral blood. These receptors all come from a woman over 75 with active or convalescent COVID-19.

This chain links TRBV6-2 or TRBV6-3 with TRBJ1-5; 9 nucleotides match TRBD1. The CDR3 length is 16 residues. The germline V gene has CDR1 MNHEY and CDR2 SVGEGT. The V segment lost 6 bases and the J segment 8 bases; nucleotides outside the gene matches: 14. The DNA for the CDR3 is TGTGCCAGCAGCCCGATGACAGGGGGGAAATCAAAGCCCCAGCATTTT. The encoded protein is CASSPMTGGKSKPQHF.

V is TRBV7-3 and J is TRBJ2-1, with 10 bases identical to TRBD2. The CDR3 is made up of 17 amino acids. Germline V CDR1 and CDR2: SGHTA, FQGTGA. V was pared by 2 bases and J by 7 bases, with 11 bases of the junction left unmatched. The CDR3 coding sequence is TGTGCCAGCAGCTTAGGGGGGAGCGGGAGGGCCGGGAATGAGCAGTTCTTC. It translates to CASSLGGSGRAGNEQFF.

The chain combines TRBV23-1 with TRBJ2-4; weak D call: TRBD1 (6 bases). TRBV23-1 is sorted into the ORF group, with uncertain function. V lost 2 bases to trimming and J lost 0 bases, with 14 bases between them. This CDR3 region has 17 residues. The CDR3 DNA is TGCGCCAGCAGTCAACCGGACAGCCACTCAGCCAAAAACATTCAGTACTTC. This gives the protein CASSQPDSHSAKNIQYF.

The chain joins TRBV18 to TRBJ2-3; 9 positions match TRBD2. The CDR3 extends over 15 amino acids. J was trimmed by 2 bases and V by 6 bases; bases with no gene match: 6. Germline V lookup: CDR1 KGHSH, CDR2 LQKENI. CDR3 sequence reads: CASSRTSATTDTQYF. CDR3 coding DNA: TGTGCCAGCTCGCGGACTAGCGCAACCACAGATACGCAGTATTTT.

The chain joins TRBV2 to TRBJ2-5, with 11 bases aligning to TRBD2. Germline V gene lookup returns CDR1 SNHLY and CDR2 FYNNEI. The V and J ends lost 6 bases and 5 bases, in that order; junction bases with no gene match: 8. The CDR3 extends over 15 amino acids. DNA for the CDR3: TGTGCCAGCAGATTAGCGGGAGGGATTGAGGAGACCCAGTACTTC. Its protein is CASRLAGGIEETQYF.

The rearrangement uses TRBV5-4 and TRBJ2-3; TRBD2 matches at 9 bases. J lost 3 bases, V lost 0 bases, and 5 bases had no gene match. Germline V gene lookup returns CDR1 SGHNT and CDR2 YYREEE (reference sequence). This CDR3 comprises 16 residues. CDR3 region: CASSLASGTKTDTQYF. CDR3 sequence (DNA): TGTGCCAGCAGCTTGGCTAGCGGGACCAAGACAGATACGCAGTATTTT.

This clone was detected only once. The chain joins TRBV24-1 to TRBJ2-5; 7 bases agree with TRBD2. Per the germline V gene, CDR1 is KGHDR and CDR2 is SFDVKD. J gave up 4 bases and V 10 bases, and 17 bases lay outside the gene matches. There are 16 residues in the CDR3. The CDR3 nucleotides are TGTGCCACGGCTAATGCGGGGAGGGGAAAGGTAGAGACCCAGTACTTC. It encodes CATANAGRGKVETQYF.

The chain couples TRBV6-1 to TRBJ2-3; D is possibly TRBD2 (6 bases). Germline CDR1 and CDR2: MNHNS and SASEGT. Trimming shortened V by 3 bases and J by 2 bases, and 9 bases separated the two germline ends. This CDR3 comprises 14 residues. This chain's CDR3 is CASSDSGFTDTQYF. CDR3 bases: TGTGCCAGCAGTGATAGCGGATTCACAGATACGCAGTATTTT.

The chain links TRBV7-2 to TRBJ2-1; 13 positions match TRBD2. This CDR3 spans 19 amino acids. V lost 4 bases to trimming and J lost 0 bases; unmatched junction nucleotides: 9. Germline CDR1 reads SGHTA; CDR2 reads FQGNSA. The CDR3: CASSSWTSGRGSSYNEQFF. CDR3 in DNA: TGTGCCAGCAGCTCATGGACTAGCGGGAGAGGTAGCTCCTACAATGAGCAGTTCTTC.

This clone appeared once. This chain connects TRBV5-4 to TRBJ1-2, with 7 bases that match TRBD1. The ends lost 3 bases at V and 8 bases at J; junction bases unmatched: 7. This CDR3 is 13 amino acids long. Germline values: CDR1 SGHNT, CDR2 YYREEE (reference sequence). CDR3 residues: CASSSQGTGGYTF. The CDR3 nucleotides are TGTGCCAGCAGCTCACAGGGGACCGGCGGCTACACCTTC. Full variable domain (remainder filled in from reference TRBV5-4 and TRBJ1-2): ETGVTQSPTHLIKTRGQQVTLRCSSQSGHNTVSWYQQALGQGPQFIFQYYREEENGRGNFPPRFSGLQFPNYSSELNVNALELDDSALYLCASSSQGTGGYTFGSGTRLTVV.

This rearrangement joins TRBV7-8 to TRBJ1-5; 9 positions match TRBD1. The germline V gene has CDR1 SGHVS and CDR2 FQNEAQ. V trimming: 5 bases; J trimming: 6 bases; junction bases outside the gene matches: 5. The CDR3 sequence is 14 residues long. CDR3 DNA sequence: TGTGCCAGCAGCGCTGGGACAGGGACTCAGCCCCAGCATTTT. It translates to CASSAGTGTQPQHF.

This clone has only one observation. The gene calls are TRBV9 and TRBJ2-1; no definite D call. Germline CDR1 and CDR2: SGDLS and YYNGEE. Deletions cut 0 bases from V and 5 bases from J, with 15 bases between. This CDR3 contains 16 residues. CDR3 residues: CASSVGLVSRDNEQFF. DNA of the CDR3: TGTGCCAGCAGCGTAGGTCTAGTTTCTCGCGACAATGAGCAGTTCTTC.

The CDR3 coding sequence is TGTGCCAGCAGCTTACTAGGCCCCCCAGATACGCAGTATTTT. Protein: CASSLLGPPDTQYF. The rearrangement links TRBV7-3 to TRBJ2-3; D is undetermined. Trimming left V 2 bases short and J 4 bases short, with 10 bases between. CDR1 and CDR2 from the germline V gene are SGHTA and FQGTGA. The CDR3 has 14 residues.

This clone was recorded a few times. The rearrangement joins TRBV21-1 to TRBJ2-1; the table's D gene call, TRBD1, was not cross checked with the DNA. TRBV21-1 is given as a pseudogene. The CDR3 totals 17 residues. In nucleotides, the CDR3 is TGTGCCAGCAGCAAATTTGAGGACAGAAGAACCCCCAATGAGCAGTTCTTC. This gives the protein CASSKFEDRRTPNEQFF.

The chain's CDR3 is CASSQDIRGGYGYTF. The CDR3 bases are TGTGCCAGCAGCCAAGATATAAGGGGGGGCTATGGCTACACCTTC. This sequence joins TRBV3-1 (or the pseudogene TRBV3-2) and TRBJ1-2; weak D call: TRBD1 (6 bases). Germline V gene lookup returns CDR1 LGHDT and CDR2 YNNKEL (reference sequence). With 0 bases removed from V and 4 bases from J, the gap between germline ends came to 12 bases. The CDR3 has 15 amino acids.

This chain links TRBV7-2 with TRBJ2-3; D may be TRBD2 (5 bases). This CDR3 has 15 amino acids. Germline V CDR1 and CDR2: SGHTA, FQGNSA. V lost 2 bases and J lost 0, with 9 bases in between. For the CDR3, the DNA is TGTGCCAGCAGCTTAAGAGGACTGAGCACAGATACGCAGTATTTT. Residues: CASSLRGLSTDTQYF.

The chain has TRBV4-1 and TRBJ2-6; D unresolved. V was clipped by 4 bases and J by 0 bases, with 7 bases between them. Germline V CDR1 and CDR2: MGHRA, YSYEKL. This CDR3 region has 15 residues. The CDR3 is CASSRQFSGANVLTF. The CDR3 bases are TGCGCCAGCAGCCGCCAGTTCTCTGGGGCCAACGTCCTGACTTTC.

The chain carries TRBV18 and TRBJ2-3; tentatively, D is TRBD1 (6 bases). This CDR3 comprises 15 residues. The V end lost 2 bases, the J end lost 0 bases, and 9 bases lay between the germline ends. The V gene's germline CDR1 is KGHSH and CDR2 LQKENI. Here the CDR3 reads CASSPGQRSTDTQYF. DNA of the CDR3: TGTGCCAGCTCACCAGGACAGCGAAGCACAGATACGCAGTATTTT.

The gene calls are TRBV7-8 and TRBJ1-1, with no clear D. Germline V lookup: CDR1 SGHVS, CDR2 FQNEAQ. CDR3 length: 14 residues. V was pared by 0 bases and J by 4 bases, with 9 bases between. This chain's CDR3 is CASSLAWGGTEAFF. The DNA for the CDR3 is TGTGCCAGCAGCTTAGCTTGGGGAGGCACTGAAGCTTTCTTT.

V and J are TRBV14 and TRBJ1-1; 7 bases align to TRBD1. CDR1 is SGHDN, CDR2 FVKESK, per germline. Germline trimming cut 4 bases from V and 5 bases from J; bases unmatched to any gene: 13. This CDR3 region has 16 residues. The CDR3 is CASSLLTGNVGTEAFF. DNA for the CDR3: TGTGCCAGCAGCCTCCTGACAGGGAACGTTGGGACTGAAGCTTTCTTT.

The J gene is TRBJ2-7, the V gene TRBV10-3; 7 bases fit TRBD1. From germline, CDR1 is ENHRY and CDR2 SYGVKD. The CDR3 sequence is 14 residues long. V trimming: 4 bases; J trimming: 2 bases; junction bases outside the gene matches: 5. The CDR3 nucleotides read TGTGCCATCAGTGTAATGACAGGGCCCTACGAGCAGTACTTC. It codes for CAISVMTGPYEQYF.

J is TRBJ2-7 and V is TRBV7-6; 10 nucleotides match TRBD2. The CDR3 loop spans 14 amino acids. V trimming: 2 bases; J trimming: 6 bases; junction bases outside the gene matches: 4. The germline V gene encodes CDR1 SGHVS and CDR2 FNYEAQ. CDR3 protein: CASSLLAGAGEQYF. In nucleotides, the CDR3 is TGTGCCAGCAGCTTACTAGCGGGAGCCGGCGAGCAGTACTTC. The full variable domain, with the rest looked up from reference TRBV7-6 and TRBJ2-7, is GAGVSQSPRYKVTKRGQDVALRCDPISGHVSLYWYRQALGQGPEFLTYFNYEAQQDKSGLPNDRFSAERPEGSISTLTIQRTEQRDSAMYRCASSLLAGAGEQYFGPGTRLTVT.

The J gene is TRBJ2-1, the V gene TRBV7-3; the D gene is possibly TRBD2 (5 bases). The CDR3 covers 17 residues. Deletions cut 0 bases from V and 0 bases from J, with 12 bases between. Germline CDR1 reads SGHTA; CDR2 reads FQGTGA. CDR3 bases: TGTGCCAGCAGCTTAACTGCGGGTCGGAGCTCCTACAATGAGCAGTTCTTC. It is translated as CASSLTAGRSSYNEQFF.

The chain uses TRBV6-4 and TRBJ2-7, with 8 bases matching TRBD2. The V and J ends lost 6 bases and 6 bases, in that order; junction bases with no gene match: 13. CDR1 and CDR2 (germline): MRHNA, SNTAGT. There are 15 residues in the CDR3. CDR3 in DNA: TGTGCCAGCAGAAACCCGGGGGGGATCGGGGGCGAGCAGTACTTC. Translated, it gives CASRNPGGIGGEQYF.

This sequence joins TRBV27 and TRBJ1-6; possibly TRBD1 for D (6 bases). CDR1 and CDR2 (germline): MNHEY, SMNVEV (reference sequence). The V gene lost 3 bases and the J gene lost 11 bases, with 14 bases spanning the gap. CDR3 size: 14 residues. CDR3 DNA sequence: TGTGCCAGCAGTTTGTCGGACAGCACCGCACCCCTCCACTTT. Residues: CASSLSDSTAPLHF.

The CDR3 protein is CATSDRDTSTDTQYF. In DNA, the CDR3 is TGTGCCACCAGTGACCGGGACACTAGCACAGATACGCAGTATTTT. This chain connects TRBV24-1 to TRBJ2-3, with a possible D match to TRBD1 (6 bases). The CDR3 consists of 15 residues. V was shortened by 4 bases and J by 0 bases, with 10 bases between the two germline ends. Per germline, CDR1 KGHDR and CDR2 SFDVKD.

V is TRBV5-6 and J is TRBJ2-7, with TRBD2 identical over 7 bases. CDR1 is SGHDT and CDR2 is YYEEEE in the germline V gene. The V and J ends lost 5 bases and 3 bases, in that order; junction bases with no gene match: 14. This CDR3 is 16 amino acids long. CDR3 DNA: TGTGCCAGCAGTCCTGTAGGGCTAGCGGCGGACTACGAGCAGTACTTC. Translated, it gives CASSPVGLAADYEQYF.